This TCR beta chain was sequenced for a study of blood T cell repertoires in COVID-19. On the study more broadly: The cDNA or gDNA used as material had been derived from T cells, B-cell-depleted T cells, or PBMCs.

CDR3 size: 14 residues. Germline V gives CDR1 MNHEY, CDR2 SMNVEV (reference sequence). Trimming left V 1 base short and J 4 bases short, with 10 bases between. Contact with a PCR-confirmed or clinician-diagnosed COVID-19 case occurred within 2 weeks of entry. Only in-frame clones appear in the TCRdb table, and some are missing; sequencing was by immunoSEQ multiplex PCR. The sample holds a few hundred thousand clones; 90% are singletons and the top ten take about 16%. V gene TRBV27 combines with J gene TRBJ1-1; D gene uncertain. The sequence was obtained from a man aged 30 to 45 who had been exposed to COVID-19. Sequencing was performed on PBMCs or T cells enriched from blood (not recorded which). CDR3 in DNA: TGTGCCAGCAGTTTATTAGGCGGGCCCACTGAAGCTTTCTTT. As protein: CASSLLGGPTEAFF.